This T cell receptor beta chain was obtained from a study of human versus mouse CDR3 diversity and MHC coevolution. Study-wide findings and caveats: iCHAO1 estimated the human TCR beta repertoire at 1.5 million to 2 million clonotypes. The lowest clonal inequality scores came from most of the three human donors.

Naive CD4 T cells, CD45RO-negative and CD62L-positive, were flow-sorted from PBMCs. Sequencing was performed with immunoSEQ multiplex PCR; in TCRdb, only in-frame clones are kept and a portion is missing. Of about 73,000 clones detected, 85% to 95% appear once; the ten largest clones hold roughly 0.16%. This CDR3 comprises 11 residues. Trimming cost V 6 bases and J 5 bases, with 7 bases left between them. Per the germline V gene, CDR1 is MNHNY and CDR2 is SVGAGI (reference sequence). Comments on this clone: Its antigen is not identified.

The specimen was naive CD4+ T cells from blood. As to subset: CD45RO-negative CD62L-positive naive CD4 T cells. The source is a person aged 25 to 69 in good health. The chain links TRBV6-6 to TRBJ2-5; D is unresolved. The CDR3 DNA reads TGTGCCAGCAGGGGCCTCGAGACCCAGTACTTC. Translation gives CASRGLETQYF.